One TCR beta chain is described in this entry. Its cognate antigen is unknown. The data stem from a study of cytomegalovirus exposure and HLA in healthy donors. In the study overall: The 120 validation repertoires, a later analysis reported, used the same platform as the approximately 670 first-cohort repertoires. Study-wide results and caveats: A few chains tied to CMV proved CMV antigen-specific in vitro.

Assay: immunoSEQ multiplex PCR; the TCRdb copy retains only in-frame clones and omits some. This sample has about 120,000 clones; roughly nine tenths occur once, and the top ten carry less than 4.5%. It was the roughly 130-subject validation cohort, separate from the roughly 700-subject first cohort, to which the donors belonged. Input material: PBMCs. The sequence derives from a man aged 18 to 29 in good health and CMV-seropositive.

The CDR3 DNA follows: TGTGCCAGCAGCATGACTCCCGGATATCAGCCCCAGCATTTT. Its protein product is CASSMTPGYQPQHF. The chain has TRBV7-2 and TRBJ1-5; D gene unclear. The CDR3 covers 14 residues. Germline assignment: CDR1 SGHTA and CDR2 FQGNSA. Trimming shortened V by 5 bases and J by 5 bases, and 13 bases separated the two germline ends.